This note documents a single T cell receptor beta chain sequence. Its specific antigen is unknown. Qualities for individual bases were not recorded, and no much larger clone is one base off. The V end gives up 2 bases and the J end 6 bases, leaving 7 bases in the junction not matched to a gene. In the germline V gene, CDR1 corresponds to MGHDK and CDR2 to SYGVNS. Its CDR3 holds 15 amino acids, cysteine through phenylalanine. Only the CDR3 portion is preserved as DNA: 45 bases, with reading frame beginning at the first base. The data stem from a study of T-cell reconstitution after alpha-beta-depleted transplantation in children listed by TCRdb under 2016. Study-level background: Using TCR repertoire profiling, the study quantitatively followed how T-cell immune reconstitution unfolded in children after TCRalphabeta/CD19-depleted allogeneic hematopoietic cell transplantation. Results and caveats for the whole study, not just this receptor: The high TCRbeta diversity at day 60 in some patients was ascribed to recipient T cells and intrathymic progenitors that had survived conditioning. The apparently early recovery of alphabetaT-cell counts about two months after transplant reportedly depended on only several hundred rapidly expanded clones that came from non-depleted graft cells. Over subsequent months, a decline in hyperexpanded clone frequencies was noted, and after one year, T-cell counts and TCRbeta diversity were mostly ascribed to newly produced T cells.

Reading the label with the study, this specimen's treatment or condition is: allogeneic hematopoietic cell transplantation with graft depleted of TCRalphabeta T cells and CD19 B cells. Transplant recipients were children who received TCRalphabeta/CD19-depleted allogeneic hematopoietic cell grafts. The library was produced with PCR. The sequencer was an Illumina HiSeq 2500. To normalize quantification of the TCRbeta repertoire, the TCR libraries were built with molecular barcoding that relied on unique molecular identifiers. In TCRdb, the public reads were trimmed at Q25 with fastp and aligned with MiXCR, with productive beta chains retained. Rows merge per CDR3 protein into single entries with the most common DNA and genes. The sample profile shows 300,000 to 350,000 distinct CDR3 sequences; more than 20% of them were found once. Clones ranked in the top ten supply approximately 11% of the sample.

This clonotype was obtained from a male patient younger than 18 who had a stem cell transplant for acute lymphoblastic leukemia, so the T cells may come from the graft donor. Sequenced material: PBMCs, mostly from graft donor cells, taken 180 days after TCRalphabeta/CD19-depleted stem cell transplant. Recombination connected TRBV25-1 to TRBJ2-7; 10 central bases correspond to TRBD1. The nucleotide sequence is TGTGCCAGCAGTGAAGCCGGGACAGGGGCACTCGAGCAGTACTTC. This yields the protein CASSEAGTGALEQYF.